Below are 24 T cell receptor beta chains sequenced from a single sample in a study of T cell changes during pregnancy in multiple sclerosis. Repertoires were generated with immunoSEQ multiplex PCR, while TCRdb's copy carries only in-frame clones and drops some. Here the sample spans 70,000 to 75,000 clones, 75% to 90% being singletons. This specimen consisted of peripheral blood, obtained before pregnancy. These receptors came from a female donor with multiple sclerosis, enrolled in a pregnancy study.

J is TRBJ1-1 and V is TRBV6-1; possibly TRBD1 for D (5 bases). The CDR3 is 15 residues long. Germline V gene lookup returns CDR1 MNHNS and CDR2 SASEGT. Trimming shortened V by 7 bases and J by 11 bases, and 26 bases separated the two germline ends. The CDR3 region is CASIPPGRDFGRAFF. CDR3 nucleotide sequence: TGTGCCAGCATCCCGCCGGGACGGGATTTTGGGAGGGCTTTCTTT.

J is TRBJ2-3 and V is TRBV7-9; TRBD1 matches 9 bases. The trim removed 8 bases at V and 3 bases at J, leaving 12 bases unmatched. Per the germline V gene, CDR1 is SEHNR and CDR2 is FQNEAQ (reference sequence). This CDR3 is 16 amino acids long. The CDR3 DNA reads as TGTGCCAGCCAACTCTTCGGGACAGGGATGACAGATACGCAGTATTTT. The encoded protein is CASQLFGTGMTDTQYF. Looking up the rest from reference TRBV7-9 and TRBJ2-3 gives the full variable domain: DTGVSQNPRHKITKRGQNVTFRCDPISEHNRLYWYRQTLGQGPEFLTYFQNEAQLEKSRLLSDRFSAERPKGSFSTLEIQRTEQGDSAMYLCASQLFGTGMTDTQYFGPGTRLTVL.

This clone was detected only once. The rearrangement links TRBV23-1 to TRBJ2-1; 9 bases map to TRBD1. TRBV23-1 is recorded as an ORF, its role being uncertain. There are 15 residues in the CDR3. With V trimmed by 3 bases and J by 8 bases, 8 bases remained unmatched. DNA for the CDR3: TGCGCCAGCAGTCAGCCGGGACAGGGAATCCATGAGCAGTTCTTC. Translating it yields CASSQPGQGIHEQFF.

CDR3 protein: CASSFGSTDTQYF. Written as DNA, the CDR3 is TGTGCCAGCAGTTTTGGCAGCACAGATACGCAGTATTTT. The V and J genes are TRBV27 and TRBJ2-3; no clear D. Trimming cost V 3 bases and J 0 bases, with 4 bases left between them. This CDR3 has 13 amino acids. CDR1 is MNHEY, CDR2 SMNVEV, per germline (reference sequence).

This rearrangement joins TRBV15 to TRBJ1-2; D uncertain. This CDR3 has 15 residues. V lost 5 bases to trimming and J lost 4 bases, with 17 bases between them. CDR1 and CDR2 from the germline V gene are LNHNV and YYDKDF (reference sequence). CDR3 region: CATSLNLGSSYGYTF. CDR3 bases: TGTGCCACCAGCCTAAACTTGGGGAGTTCCTATGGCTACACCTTC. Full variable domain (rest looked up from reference TRBV15 and TRBJ1-2): DAMVIQNPRYQVTQFGKPVTLSCSQTLNHNVMYWYQQKSSQAPKLLFHYYDKDFNNEADTPDNFQSRRPNTSFCFLDIRSPGLGDTAMYLCATSLNLGSSYGYTFGSGTRLTVV.

The chain carries TRBV5-5 and TRBJ2-7, with TRBD1 matching 9 bases. This CDR3 region has 15 residues. V lost 4 bases to trimming and J lost 0 bases; unmatched junction nucleotides: 5. The germline V gene encodes CDR1 SGHKS and CDR2 YYEKEE (reference sequence). The CDR3 spells CASSPTGGSSYEQYF. The CDR3 coding sequence is TGTGCCAGCAGCCCGACAGGGGGGAGCTCCTACGAGCAGTACTTC.

The chain couples TRBV15 to TRBJ1-1; unclear D gene. The germline V and J ends were trimmed by 1 base and 0 bases, with 6 bases remaining between them. Germline CDR1 reads LNHNV; CDR2 reads YYDKDF (reference sequence). This CDR3 has 14 amino acids. CDR3 in amino acids: CATSRAVLNTEAFF. The DNA of the CDR3 is TGTGCCACCAGCAGAGCAGTACTGAACACTGAAGCTTTCTTT.

This chain connects TRBV13 to TRBJ2-7, with TRBD1 matching over 7 bases. Trimming removed 5 bases from V and 4 bases from J; junction bases left unmatched: 5. The CDR3 sequence is 13 residues long. Germline-derived CDR1 and CDR2 are PRHDT and FYEKMQ (reference sequence). The CDR3 spells CASSLDREYEQYF. The CDR3 DNA reads TGTGCCAGCAGCCTAGACAGGGAATACGAGCAGTACTTC. The complete variable domain, with remaining parts taken from reference TRBV13 and TRBJ2-7, reads AAGVIQSPRHLIKEKRETATLKCYPIPRHDTVYWYQQGPGQDPQFLISFYEKMQSDKGSIPDRFSAQQFSDYHSELNMSSLELGDSALYFCASSLDREYEQYFGPGTRLTVT.

This clone was picked up a small number of times. The chain recombines TRBV5-4 with TRBJ1-1; D uncertain. The CDR3 extends over 13 amino acids. Germline assignment: CDR1 SGHNT and CDR2 YYREEE (reference sequence). Trimming took off 0 bases at V and 5 bases at J, with 8 bases between the two ends. The DNA of the CDR3 is TGTGCCAGCAGCTTGGGGTCAGTTACTGAAGCTTTCTTT. Translated: CASSLGSVTEAFF.

This clone was recorded a few times. The rearrangement uses TRBV6-1 and TRBJ1-1, with D unresolved. Trimming left V 5 bases short and J 1 base short, with 5 bases between. In germline, CDR1 is MNHNS, CDR2 SASEGT. This CDR3 is 12 amino acids long. The DNA for the CDR3 is TGTGCCAGCAGTCGGAGGAACACTGAAGCTTTCTTT. As protein: CASSRRNTEAFF.

The chain has TRBV12-5 and TRBJ1-4, with unresolved D. The V and J ends lost 2 bases and 1 base respectively, with 5 bases between them. CDR1 LGHNT and CDR2 FRNRAP come from the germline V gene. The CDR3 runs to 14 residues. CDR3 sequence reads: CASGLTGTNEKLFF. Written as DNA, the CDR3 is TGTGCTAGTGGTTTGACCGGAACTAATGAAAAACTGTTTTTT.

The chain couples TRBV7-7 to TRBJ2-3; 7 bases map to TRBD1. This CDR3 contains 17 residues. The trim removed 2 bases at V and 2 bases at J, leaving 10 bases unmatched. Germline V gene data show CDR1 as SSHAT and CDR2 as FNYEAQ (reference sequence). DNA of the CDR3: TGTGCCAGCAGCTTAAGGGTAGGTGGACAGGCCACAGATACGCAGTATTTT. This gives the protein CASSLRVGGQATDTQYF.

The chain combines TRBV5-6 with TRBJ1-4, with 11 nucleotides matching TRBD1. V lost 5 bases to trimming and J lost 7 bases; unmatched junction nucleotides: 7. This CDR3 has 15 residues. CDR1 is SGHDT, CDR2 YYEEEE, per germline. This chain's CDR3 is CASRPSGTGGEKLFF. The CDR3 DNA sequence: TGTGCCAGCAGGCCATCCGGGACAGGGGGTGAAAAACTGTTTTTT.

As DNA, the CDR3 is TGTGCCAGCAGCTTGGAGGGCGGGAACTCCTACGAGCAGTACTTC. The encoded protein is CASSLEGGNSYEQYF. The rearrangement uses TRBV7-9 and TRBJ2-7, with a tentative D call TRBD2 (6 bases). V lost 3 bases and J 0 bases, leaving 12 bases between the germline ends. In germline, CDR1 is SEHNR, CDR2 FQNEAQ (reference sequence). This CDR3 contains 15 residues.

V and J are TRBV7-9 and TRBJ1-1; 7 positions match TRBD1. Germline V gives CDR1 SEHNR, CDR2 FQNEAQ (reference sequence). The CDR3 spans 13 residues. V dropped 8 bases and J dropped 5; count of bases not matched to a gene: 8. CDR3: CASGVQGQTEAFF. The CDR3 coding sequence is TGTGCCAGCGGGGTACAGGGGCAGACTGAAGCTTTCTTT.

The chain combines TRBV9 with TRBJ2-7, with 12 bases aligning to TRBD2. V gave up 3 bases and J gave up 6 bases; unmatched junction bases: 7. CDR1 SGDLS and CDR2 YYNGEE come from the germline V gene. CDR3 length: 15 amino acids. CDR3 residues: CASSESSGGAAEQYF. CDR3 sequence (DNA): TGTGCCAGCAGCGAATCTAGCGGGGGGGCCGCCGAGCAGTACTTC.

This clone was recorded once. The genes are TRBV25-1 and TRBJ2-7; D gene uncertain. This CDR3 comprises 13 residues. The ends were cut back, 4 bases at V and 3 bases at J, with 10 bases in the middle. Germline V gene lookup returns CDR1 MGHDK and CDR2 SYGVNS. CDR3 amino acids: CASSGIGVYEQYF. CDR3 nucleotide sequence: TGTGCCAGCAGTGGAATCGGAGTCTACGAGCAGTACTTC.

This clone showed up just once. CDR3: CASSLGAWTDTQYF. CDR3 nucleotides: TGTGCCAGCAGCTTAGGGGCTTGGACAGATACGCAGTATTTT. The genes are TRBV5-4 and TRBJ2-3; D is possibly TRBD1 (5 bases). CDR1 is SGHNT and CDR2 is YYREEE in the germline V gene (reference sequence). The V end was cut by 2 bases, the J end by 3 bases, with 10 bases between. This CDR3 region has 14 residues.

The chain joins TRBV11-2 to TRBJ2-5, with no clear D. Germline CDR1 and CDR2: SGHAT and FQNNGV. The length of the CDR3 is 13 residues. V was pared by 2 bases and J by 6 bases, with 10 bases between. Here the CDR3 DNA reads TGTGCCAGCAGCTTATTTCCTGGGCAGACCCAGTACTTC. Translated: CASSLFPGQTQYF.

The V and J genes are TRBV21-1 and TRBJ2-7; TRBD2 is taken as the D call from the table, unchecked against the DNA. TRBV21-1 is recorded as a pseudogene. This CDR3 comprises 20 residues. The CDR3 here is CASSKTPLGLAEEGSYEQYF. CDR3 DNA sequence: TGTGCCAGCAGCAAAACCCCCTTGGGACTAGCGGAGGAAGGCTCCTACGAGCAGTACTTC.

The DNA of the CDR3 is TGTGCCACCGAGGGGGGGGGACAGGGGGCCCGAAGGGACACTGAAGCTTTCTTT. Translating it yields CATEGGGQGARRDTEAFF. V usage is TRBV9 and J usage is TRBJ1-1; 12 bases fit TRBD1. Trimming cost V 9 bases and J 3 bases; bases outside gene matches: 18. Germline V gene sequence: CDR1 SGDLS, CDR2 YYNGEE. The length of the CDR3 is 18 residues.

J is TRBJ2-1 and V is TRBV7-6; possible D gene TRBD2, 6 bases. The V end lost 5 bases, the J end lost 6 bases, and 17 bases lay between the germline ends. The germline CDR1 and CDR2 sequences are SGHVS and FNYEAQ. The CDR3 runs 15 residues. CDR3 nucleotide sequence: TGTGCCAGCAGCCTAGTGTGGGAGGAAGGCAATGAGCAGTTCTTC. As protein: CASSLVWEEGNEQFF. Filled out from reference TRBV7-6 and TRBJ2-1, the complete variable domain reads GAGVSQSPRYKVTKRGQDVALRCDPISGHVSLYWYRQALGQGPEFLTYFNYEAQQDKSGLPNDRFSAERPEGSISTLTIQRTEQRDSAMYRCASSLVWEEGNEQFFGPGTRLTVL.

The CDR3 DNA reads TGTGCCAGCAGCTTAGGGGCCGGGACAGGGAACACTGAAGCTTTCTTT. Its protein product is CASSLGAGTGNTEAFF. This chain uses TRBV7-9 with TRBJ1-1; 8 bases map to TRBD1. Germline lookup yields CDR1 SEHNR and CDR2 FQNEAQ (reference sequence). Losses at the gene ends were 1 base for V and 1 base for J; bases not matched to a gene: 5. CDR3 length: 16 residues.

V usage is TRBV5-1 and J usage is TRBJ2-7; 12 bases are a match to TRBD2. CDR3 length equals 16 residues. Germline V gene sequence: CDR1 SGHRS, CDR2 YFSETQ. Trimming removed 6 bases from V and 4 bases from J; junction bases left unmatched: 11. CDR3 coding DNA: TGCGCCAGCACTCCCGATTTGACTAGCGGGAGATACGAGCAGTACTTC. Translated: CASTPDLTSGRYEQYF. Supplemented by reference TRBV5-1 and TRBJ2-7, the full variable domain reads KAGVTQTPRYLIKTRGQQVTLSCSPISGHRSVSWYQQTPGQGLQFLFEYFSETQRNKGNFPGRFSGRQFSNSRSEMNVSTLELGDSALYLCASTPDLTSGRYEQYFGPGTRLTVT.